The rows below give T cell receptor beta chains drawn from one sample of a study of blood T cell repertoires in COVID-19. Libraries were prepared by immunoSEQ multiplex PCR; TCRdb keeps only in-frame clonotypes and omits some of them. The sample lists roughly 100,000 clones, almost 90% occurring once. The material sequenced was peripheral blood. Receptor source: a human donor in a cohort sampled during active COVID-19. Each CDR3 is given with its conserved first and last residue. The D gene is left open where the match is weak. A clone size is listed for some rows: how often the clone was seen (once, few, many), or a class if it is expanded.

d_call,clone_size,v_call,j_call,cdr3_nt,cdr3_aa
TRBD2,NA,TRBV10-1,TRBJ2-1,TGCGCCAGCAGTGCCTTTCTAGCGGTCAACAATGAGCAGTTCTTC,CASSAFLAVNNEQFF
NA,once,TRBV19,TRBJ1-6,TGTGCCAGTAGTTCGCAGGAGAGGGAATCACCCCTCCACTTT,CASSSQERESPLHF
TRBD1,few,TRBV6-5,TRBJ2-7,TGTGCCAGCAGCTTCGGACAGGGAGGCGAGCAGTACTTC,CASSFGQGGEQYF
NA,NA,TRBV6-2/TRBV6-3,TRBJ1-5,TGTGCCAGCAGTTACGATCAGGGGTTTCAGCCCCAGCATTTT,CASSYDQGFQPQHF
TRBD2,few,TRBV12-5,TRBJ2-1,TGTGCTAGTGGTTTTAGCGGGGGGCCCTTCAATGAGCAGTTCTTC,CASGFSGGPFNEQFF
TRBD1,NA,TRBV9,TRBJ2-1,TGTGCCAGCAGCGACACAGGGGGCGATGAGCAGTTCTTC,CASSDTGGDEQFF
NA,NA,TRBV15,TRBJ1-6,TGTGCCACCAGCAGAGGGCCAGCGTATAATTCACCCCTCCACTTT,CATSRGPAYNSPLHF
TRBD1,NA,TRBV10-3,TRBJ1-5,TGTGCCATCAGTGAGTTGGGGACAGACAATCAGCCCCAGCATTTT,CAISELGTDNQPQHF
NA,NA,TRBV11-3,TRBJ2-3,TGTGCCAGCAGCTTGGGACTGAACACAGATACGCAGTATTTT,CASSLGLNTDTQYF
NA,NA,TRBV27,TRBJ1-1,TGTGCCAGCAGCCCACCCGGAGGACGGGGCACTGAAGCTTTCTTT,CASSPPGGRGTEAFF
TRBD1,NA,TRBV18,TRBJ2-2,TGTGCCAGCTCAACTAAACAGGGGGCGGCCGGGGAGCTGTTTTTT,CASSTKQGAAGELFF
TRBD2,NA,TRBV10-3,TRBJ2-1,TGTGCCATCGGGACTAGCGGGAGGTTGGGATCCTACAATGAGCAGTTCTTC,CAIGTSGRLGSYNEQFF
TRBD1,NA,TRBV18,TRBJ1-4,TGTGCCAGCTCACTAACCGGGACAGGGCCTGAAAAACTGTTTTTT,CASSLTGTGPEKLFF
NA,NA,TRBV28,TRBJ1-4,TGTGCCAGCAGGGTGACATCCACGGGGGAAAAACTGTTTTTT,CASRVTSTGEKLFF